This TCR beta chain was recovered during a study of CD8+ T cells in alopecia areata. Findings and caveats of the study: With tofacitinib ongoing, many expanded lesional clones persisted in both scalp and blood. Sequenced scalp T cells also include alphabeta T cells resident in normal skin.

The treatment here: oral pan-JAK inhibitor, 5-10 mg twice daily. Lesional scalp punch biopsies and peripheral blood were collected from alopecia areata patients. About this clone itself: What it binds is unknown.

Sequencing relied on a cDNA template that was reverse transcribed from extracted RNA. Repertoires were generated with immunoSEQ multiplex PCR, while TCRdb's copy carries only in-frame clones and drops some. Among roughly 200,000 clones listed, roughly 44% were seen once. The CDR3 runs 14 residues. V lost 4 bases and J lost 7; bases outside the gene matches: 9. Germline CDR1 SEHNR, CDR2 FQNEAQ (reference sequence). The material was CD4+ T cells sorted from blood, obtained around week 36, from a patient treated with tofacitinib. The chain joins TRBV7-9 to TRBJ1-2, with 7 bases aligning to TRBD1. This TCR was recovered from a human donor with alopecia areata. The chain's CDR3 is CASSSQQGTLGYTF. CDR3 bases: TGTGCCAGCAGCTCTCAACAGGGGACGCTTGGCTACACCTTC.